This T cell receptor beta chain is drawn from a study of blood T cell repertoires in COVID-19. Study overall: Some COVID-19 samples were acute and others convalescent; all came from the United States, Italy and Spain.

Authors' data handling: Reference gene primer amplification in the assay estimated nucleated cell counts. Some clones are missing from TCRdb's copy, which holds only in-frame ones; the method was immunoSEQ multiplex PCR. V and J calls and clone size follow that table, whereas D and trimming were derived from the DNA. Of roughly 190,000 clones listed, 80% to 90% are singletons. The CDR3 contains 14 residues. Germline lookup yields CDR1 SGHRS and CDR2 YFSETQ. V shed 4 bases and J 5 bases; nucleotides not matched to a gene: 6. Sequences were obtained from peripheral blood. The chain uses TRBV5-1 and TRBJ2-5; 9 bases fit TRBD1. The TCR was taken from a young man with active or convalescent COVID-19. This CDR3 reads CASSLTGGAETQYF. The CDR3 DNA reads TGCGCCAGCAGCCTTACAGGGGGCGCGGAGACCCAGTACTTC. The full variable domain, in which reference TRBV5-1 and TRBJ2-5 provide the parts outside the CDR3, is KAGVTQTPRYLIKTRGQQVTLSCSPISGHRSVSWYQQTPGQGLQFLFEYFSETQRNKGNFPGRFSGRQFSNSRSEMNVSTLELGDSALYLCASSLTGGAETQYFGPGTRLLVL.